This T cell receptor beta chain is from a study of T cell responses to AZD1222 COVID-19 vaccine. Overall study context: The study pooled second doses at about 4 or about 12 weeks. Study findings and constraints: Seropositive AZD1222 recipients at baseline numbered only five to seven. Across the whole spike, CD4 TCRs peaked at regions 160-218 and 743-854.

This CDR3 has 15 residues. Trimming took 2 bases from V and 7 from J; bases not matched to a gene: 6. Per germline, CDR1 LGHDT and CDR2 YNNKEL (reference sequence). On this clone: Antigen: not known.

Some clones are missing from TCRdb's copy, which holds only in-frame ones; the method was immunoSEQ multiplex PCR. The sample yields approximately 100,000 clones, 87% seen once. The source is an adult in good health. V and J are TRBV3-1 (or the pseudogene TRBV3-2) and TRBJ2-1; 9 bases align to TRBD2. The sample in question was peripheral blood, obtained on day 0 of AZD1222 vaccination. DNA of the CDR3: TGTGCCAGCAGCCAACGAGGCGGGAGGGCGAATGAGCAGTTCTTC. Its protein product is CASSQRGGRANEQFF.